This entry lists 20 T cell receptor beta chains sequenced from one sample in a study of early T cells in non-severe SARS-CoV-2 infection. TCRdb recomputed calls from the 5' RACE reads with MiXCR, one row per CDR3 protein. The table has just over 80,000 distinct CDR3 sequences, roughly an eighth seen once; the top ten hold roughly 1.4%. The sequencing sample was made of whole blood. The receptors stem from an adult who was a healthcare worker with PCR-confirmed SARS-CoV-2 infection or an uninfected control (not recorded which).

The CDR3 sequence is CASSFNRWTLESMNTEAFF. The CDR3 DNA is TGTGCCAGCAGCTTCAATCGCTGGACCCTGGAGTCGATGAACACTGAAGCTTTCTTT. This sequence joins TRBV11-2 and TRBJ1-1, with unresolved D. Germline loops: CDR1 SGHAT, CDR2 FQNNGV. Trimming shortened V by 3 bases and J by 0 bases, and 23 bases separated the two germline ends. The CDR3 consists of 19 residues.

This clonotype was picked up a small number of times. J is TRBJ1-1 and V is TRBV28, with TRBD1 identical over 7 bases. V lost 6 bases to trimming and J lost 3 bases; unmatched junction nucleotides: 16. This CDR3 is built from 17 residues. Germline V gives CDR1 MDHEN, CDR2 SYDVKM. CDR3 bases: TGTGCCAGCAGGTCTCATCCCGGGACAGCTAGCGACACTGAAGCTTTCTTT. Residues: CASRSHPGTASDTEAFF.

This clonotype was picked up a small number of times. The J gene is TRBJ1-6, the V gene TRBV5-1; tentatively, D is TRBD1 (5 bases). The ends were cut back, 0 bases at V and 10 bases at J, with 14 bases in the middle. CDR1 SGHRS and CDR2 YFSETQ come from the germline V gene. The CDR3 is 15 residues long. The CDR3 coding sequence is TGCGCCAGCAGCTTGGATATAGGGACGGTCTCACCCCTCCACTTT. Protein product: CASSLDIGTVSPLHF.

This clonotype occurred many times. The chain combines TRBV13 with TRBJ1-1; D ambiguous. The CDR3 covers 15 residues. CDR1 is PRHDT, CDR2 FYEKMQ, per germline (reference sequence). V was trimmed by 2 bases and J by 1 base, leaving 11 bases between them. The CDR3 DNA reads TGTGCCAGCAGCTTAATCAGGCAGCGGAACACTGAAGCTTTCTTT. Translated, it gives CASSLIRQRNTEAFF.

This clonotype was counted between two and nine times. The chain joins TRBV7-9 to TRBJ2-3, with a weak D call TRBD2 (5 bases). The CDR3 extends over 16 amino acids. V was clipped by 7 bases and J by 1 base, with 18 bases between them. Germline V lookup: CDR1 SEHNR, CDR2 FQNEAQ (reference sequence). The CDR3 DNA reads TGTGCCAGCACCAATCGCGGGTTCGGGGGCACAGATACGCAGTATTTT. It specifies CASTNRGFGGTDTQYF.

This clonotype has just a few counts. This sequence joins TRBV12-3 or TRBV12-4 and TRBJ2-7; tentative D call: TRBD1 (6 bases). The CDR3 sequence is 15 residues long. Trimming removed 6 bases from V and 3 bases from J, with 18 bases in between. The CDR3: CASRTSLGGSYEQYF. CDR3 in DNA: TGTGCCAGCAGAACGAGTTTAGGGGGAAGCTACGAGCAGTACTTC.

This clonotype was found a few times. Here the CDR3 reads CASSLHIGPNEQFF. As DNA, the CDR3 is TGCGCCAGCAGCCTCCACATTGGGCCTAATGAGCAGTTCTTC. The rearrangement uses TRBV5-1 and TRBJ2-1; the D is unclear. This CDR3 has 14 residues. Germline CDR1 is SGHRS and CDR2 is YFSETQ. The V gene lost 4 bases and the J gene lost 7 bases, with 15 bases spanning the gap.

This chain joins TRBV30 and TRBJ2-7; D may be TRBD2 (5 bases). CDR1 is GTSNPN and CDR2 is SVGIG in the germline V gene (reference sequence). Trimming removed 3 bases at V and 0 bases at J, with 18 bases between. The CDR3 has 16 residues. CDR3 in amino acids: CAWSHGMASVSYEQYF. The CDR3 nucleotides read TGTGCCTGGAGCCACGGGATGGCATCTGTCTCCTACGAGCAGTACTTC.

In this sample, this clonotype turned up a few times. CDR3 residues: CSARIGRPGTGSYEQYF. In nucleotides, the CDR3 is TGCAGTGCTAGAATCGGGCGGCCAGGGACGGGATCCTACGAGCAGTACTTC. The chain uses TRBV20-1 and TRBJ2-7; D is perhaps TRBD1 or TRBD2 (5 bases each). CDR3 length equals 17 residues. Germline V CDR1 and CDR2: DFQATT, SNEGSKA (reference sequence). V shed 2 bases and J shed 1 base, with 21 bases lying between them.

V is TRBV11-1 and J is TRBJ1-2, with TRBD1 as a possible D gene (5 bases). From germline, CDR1 is SGHAT and CDR2 FQDESV (reference sequence). The CDR3 has 11 amino acids. With 5 bases removed from V and 7 bases from J, the gap between germline ends came to 8 bases. In DNA, the CDR3 is TGTGCCAGCAGCACAGGAGGTGGCTACACCTTC. Its translation is CASSTGGGYTF. The full variable domain, in which reference TRBV11-1 and TRBJ1-2 provide the parts outside the CDR3, is EAEVAQSPRYKITEKSQAVAFWCDPISGHATLYWYRQILGQGPELLVQFQDESVVDDSQLPKDRFSAERLKGVDSTLKIQPAELGDSAMYLCASSTGGGYTFGSGTRLTVV.

This clonotype has at least ten counts. V usage is TRBV18 and J usage is TRBJ2-3, with 7 bases lining up with TRBD1. The CDR3 extends over 13 amino acids. CDR1 is KGHSH, CDR2 LQKENI, per germline. Here the CDR3 reads CAAGGAGTDTQYF. The CDR3 DNA reads as TGTGCTGCAGGGGGTGCAGGCACAGATACGCAGTATTTT.

The chain combines TRBV6-5 with TRBJ2-6; D uncertain. CDR3 length equals 16 residues. V lost 5 bases and J 3 bases, leaving 14 bases between the germline ends. The germline gives CDR1 MNHEY, CDR2 SVGAGI. CDR3 region: CASSPAPGGGANVLTF. CDR3 DNA: TGTGCCAGCAGTCCCGCCCCAGGTGGTGGGGCCAACGTCCTGACTTTC.

The chain combines TRBV7-2 with TRBJ2-7, with D possibly matching TRBD1 (6 bases). V lost 5 bases and J 5 bases, leaving 25 bases between the germline ends. The germline V gene encodes CDR1 SGHTA and CDR2 FQGNSA. The CDR3 contains 17 residues. The CDR3 nucleotides are TGTGCCAGCAGCCTCCCGGGGACACCCAGACCTGTCGACGAGCAGTACTTC. It codes for CASSLPGTPRPVDEQYF.

This clonotype was seen at least ten times. In DNA form, the CDR3 reads TGTGCCAGCTCACCAGGGTCAGGACTTACTTTGGCTTTCTTT. It yields the protein CASSPGSGLTLAFF. The gene calls are TRBV18 and TRBJ1-1; D gene unclear. CDR3 size: 14 residues. Germline CDR1 reads KGHSH; CDR2 reads LQKENI. Trimming left V 2 bases short and J 11 bases short, with 18 bases between.

This chain connects TRBV4-3 to TRBJ2-3; the D gene is possibly TRBD1 (6 bases). Germline CDR1 is LGHNA and CDR2 is YSLEER. The CDR3 contains 13 residues. The V end was cut by 3 bases, the J end by 6 bases, with 10 bases between. CDR3 nucleotides: TGCGCCAGCAGCCAGCTTCAGGGGGATACGCAGTATTTT. Translated: CASSQLQGDTQYF.

This clonotype was observed a few times. This chain links TRBV7-9 with TRBJ1-5; no definite D call. The V gene's germline CDR1 is SEHNR and CDR2 FQNEAQ (reference sequence). Trimming cost V 4 bases and J 3 bases, with 7 bases left between them. This CDR3 region has 13 residues. CDR3: CASSYRDNQPQHF. As DNA, the CDR3 is TGTGCCAGCAGCTACAGAGACAATCAGCCCCAGCATTTT.

V gene TRBV7-9 combines with J gene TRBJ2-5; D not certain. The CDR3 is made up of 15 amino acids. Germline CDR1 SEHNR, CDR2 FQNEAQ (reference sequence). Trimming removed 5 bases from V and 3 bases from J, with 16 bases in between. CDR3 region: CASSTPLAQEETQYF. The CDR3 coding sequence is TGTGCCAGCAGCACCCCCCTGGCGCAGGAAGAGACCCAGTACTTC.

This clonotype was observed a handful of times. The J gene is TRBJ2-7, the V gene TRBV12-3 or TRBV12-4; 7 bases match TRBD1. V trimming: 3 bases; J trimming: 1 base; junction bases outside the gene matches: 3. This CDR3 has 14 residues. The CDR3 here is CASSLTGWSYEQYF. The CDR3 DNA follows: TGTGCCAGCAGTTTGACAGGGTGGTCCTACGAGCAGTACTTC.

This clonotype was recorded a few times. The V and J genes are TRBV6-4 and TRBJ1-1; D remains ambiguous. This CDR3 comprises 13 residues. Per germline, CDR1 MRHNA and CDR2 SNTAGT. Between the trimmed V and J ends, which lost 6 bases and 0 bases, there was a span of 8 bases. CDR3 nucleotide sequence: TGTGCCAGCAGCGCCGGCATGAACACTGAAGCTTTCTTT. It is translated as CASSAGMNTEAFF.

This clonotype turned up a few times. The chain uses TRBV5-6 and TRBJ2-1; the D call may be TRBD1 or TRBD2 (5 bases each). The CDR3 loop spans 17 amino acids. Germline CDR1 SGHDT, CDR2 YYEEEE. Trimming removed 3 bases at V and 0 bases at J, with 16 bases between. The CDR3 DNA sequence: TGTGCCAGCAGCTGGTCGGGGCGGTTCAGCTCCTACAATGAGCAGTTCTTC. Its translation: CASSWSGRFSSYNEQFF.